This paragraph reports one T cell receptor (beta chain). Antigen: not known. The V end lost 0 bases, the J end lost 0 bases, and 2 bases lay between the germline ends. Germline V gives CDR1 SNHLY, CDR2 FYNNEI. The CDR3 consists of 13 residues. Positive CCR7 selection of CD45RO-negative cells yielded the naive CD8 cells, and terminally differentiated effector memory CD45RA+ cells were excluded. The donors, healthy adults who were HIV-negative, had experienced no recent acute infections or vaccinations. Clones were sequenced by immunoSEQ multiplex PCR, and TCRdb holds only the in-frame ones, with some missing. This sample has around 2.1 million clones, with 93% found just once. This entry belongs to a study of shared clonotypes between healthy human individuals. The study's findings and limits: In contrast to clonotypes shared by all four donors, non-shared clonotypes had lower generation probabilities. When naive CD4 clonotypes were compared across a few donors, 4% to 6.5% were shared.

Sequenced sample: naive CD8+ T cells from PBMCs. The gene calls are TRBV2 and TRBJ2-5, with D hard to call. This sequence was found in a man younger than 30 in good health. Some clones in this sample may be carry-over from other donors' samples. The CDR3 sequence: CASSEAHQETQYF. The CDR3, as DNA: TGTGCCAGCAGTGAAGCGCACCAAGAGACCCAGTACTTC.